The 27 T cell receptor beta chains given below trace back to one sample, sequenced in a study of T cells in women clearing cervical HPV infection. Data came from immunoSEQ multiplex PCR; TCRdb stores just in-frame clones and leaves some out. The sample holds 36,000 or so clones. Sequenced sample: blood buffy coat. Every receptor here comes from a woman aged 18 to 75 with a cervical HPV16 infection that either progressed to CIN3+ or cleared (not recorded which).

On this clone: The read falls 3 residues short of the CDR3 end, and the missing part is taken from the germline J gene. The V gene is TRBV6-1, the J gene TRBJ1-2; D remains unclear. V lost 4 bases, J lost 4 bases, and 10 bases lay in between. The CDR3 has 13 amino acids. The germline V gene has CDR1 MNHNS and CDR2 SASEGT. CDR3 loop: CASSVKWAYGYTF. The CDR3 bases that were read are TGTGCCAGCAGTGTGAAGTGGGCCTATGGC.

Here the CDR3 reads CASRQGVEAFF. CDR3 DNA (partial): TGTGCCAGCAGGCAGGGGGTTGAA. The V gene is TRBV6-2 or TRBV6-3, the J gene TRBJ1-1; TRBD1 matches at 7 bases. Sequencing ends 3 residues short of the CDR3 end; the germline J gene provides the rest. V was pared by 6 bases and J by 7 bases, with 2 bases of the junction left unmatched. Germline CDR1 is MNHEY and CDR2 is SVGEGT. The CDR3 is 11 amino acids.

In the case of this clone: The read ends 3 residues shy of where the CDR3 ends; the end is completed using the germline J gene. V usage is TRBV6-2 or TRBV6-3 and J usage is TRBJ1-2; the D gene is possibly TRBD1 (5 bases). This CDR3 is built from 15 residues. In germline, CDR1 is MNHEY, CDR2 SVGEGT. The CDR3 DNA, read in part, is TGTGCCAGCAGTTACTCTCGGCAGGGTGAATACGAC. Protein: CASSYSRQGEYD. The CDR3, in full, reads CASSYSRQGEYDYTF.

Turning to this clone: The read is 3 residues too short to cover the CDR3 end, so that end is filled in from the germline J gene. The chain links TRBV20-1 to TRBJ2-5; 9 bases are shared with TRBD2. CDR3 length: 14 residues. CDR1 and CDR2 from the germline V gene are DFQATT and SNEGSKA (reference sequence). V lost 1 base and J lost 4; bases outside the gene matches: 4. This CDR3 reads CSARVAGGPETQYF. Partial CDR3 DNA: TGCAGTGCTAGAGTGGCGGGGGGGCCAGAGACC.

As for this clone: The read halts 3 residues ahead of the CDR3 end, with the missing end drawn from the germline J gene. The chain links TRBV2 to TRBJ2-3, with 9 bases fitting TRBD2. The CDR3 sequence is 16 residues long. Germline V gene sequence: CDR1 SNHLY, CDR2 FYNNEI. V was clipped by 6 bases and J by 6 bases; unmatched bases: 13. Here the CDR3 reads CASRNRAGGASDTQYF. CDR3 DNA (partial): TGTGCCAGCAGAAACAGGGCGGGGGGGGCAAGCGATACG.

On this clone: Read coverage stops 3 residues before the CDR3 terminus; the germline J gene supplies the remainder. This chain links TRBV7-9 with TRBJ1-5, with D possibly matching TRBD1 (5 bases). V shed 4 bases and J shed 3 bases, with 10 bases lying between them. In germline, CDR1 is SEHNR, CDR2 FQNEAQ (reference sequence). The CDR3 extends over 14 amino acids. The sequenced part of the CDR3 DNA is TGTGCCAGCAGCTCTCAGGGTTACAATCAGCCC. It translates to CASSSQGYNQP. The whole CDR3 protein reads CASSSQGYNQPQHF.

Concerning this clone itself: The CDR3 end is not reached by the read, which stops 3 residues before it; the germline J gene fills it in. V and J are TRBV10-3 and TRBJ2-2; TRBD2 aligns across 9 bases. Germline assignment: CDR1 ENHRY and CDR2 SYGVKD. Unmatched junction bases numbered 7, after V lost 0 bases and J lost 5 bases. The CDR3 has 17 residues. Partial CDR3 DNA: TGTGCCATCAGTGAGTCCGGCGGGGGGGTTGTAACCGGGGAG. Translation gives CAISESGGGVVTGE. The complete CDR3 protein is CAISESGGGVVTGELFF.

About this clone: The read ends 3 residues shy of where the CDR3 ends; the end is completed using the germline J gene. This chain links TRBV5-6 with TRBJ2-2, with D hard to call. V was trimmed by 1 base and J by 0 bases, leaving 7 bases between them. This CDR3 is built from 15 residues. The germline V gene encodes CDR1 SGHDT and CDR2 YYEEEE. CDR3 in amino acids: CASSLITANTGELFF. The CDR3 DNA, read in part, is TGTGCCAGCAGCTTGATTACGGCGAACACCGGGGAG. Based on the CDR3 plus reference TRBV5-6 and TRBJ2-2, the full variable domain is DAGVTQSPTHLIKTRGQQVTLRCSPKSGHDTVSWYQQALGQGPQFIFQYYEEEERQRGNFPDRFSGHQFPNYSSELNVNALLLGDSALYLCASSLITANTGELFFGEGSRLTVL.

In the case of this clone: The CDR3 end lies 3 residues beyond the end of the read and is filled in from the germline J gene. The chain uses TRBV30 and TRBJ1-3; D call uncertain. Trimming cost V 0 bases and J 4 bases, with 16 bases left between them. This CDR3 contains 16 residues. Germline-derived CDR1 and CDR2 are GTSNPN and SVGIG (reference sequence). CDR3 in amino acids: CAWSVGLMAHGNTIYF. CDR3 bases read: TGTGCCTGGAGTGTAGGGTTAATGGCCCACGGAAACACC.

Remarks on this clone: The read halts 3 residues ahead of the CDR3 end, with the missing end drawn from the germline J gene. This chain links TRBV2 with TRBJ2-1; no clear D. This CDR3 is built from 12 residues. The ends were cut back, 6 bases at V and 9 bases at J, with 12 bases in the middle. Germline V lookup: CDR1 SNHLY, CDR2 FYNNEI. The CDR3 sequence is CASSRLAAEQFF. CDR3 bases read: TGTGCCAGCAGCCGCCTGGCGGCTGAG.

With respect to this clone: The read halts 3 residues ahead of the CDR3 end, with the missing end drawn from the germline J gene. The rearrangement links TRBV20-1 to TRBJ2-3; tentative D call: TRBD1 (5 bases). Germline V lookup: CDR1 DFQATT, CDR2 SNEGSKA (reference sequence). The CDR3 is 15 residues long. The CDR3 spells CSARSQDILGQPQYF. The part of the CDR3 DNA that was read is TGCAGTGCTAGAAGCCAGGACATCCTTGGTCAGCCG.

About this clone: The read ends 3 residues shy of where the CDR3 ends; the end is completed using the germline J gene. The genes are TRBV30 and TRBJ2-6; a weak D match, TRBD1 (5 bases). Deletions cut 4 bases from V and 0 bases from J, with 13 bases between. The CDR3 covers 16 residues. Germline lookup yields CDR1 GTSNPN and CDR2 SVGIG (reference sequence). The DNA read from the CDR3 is TGTGCCTGGAAGTACCAGGGATCCTCTGGGGCCAACGTC. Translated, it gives CAWKYQGSSGANV. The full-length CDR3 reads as CAWKYQGSSGANVLTF.

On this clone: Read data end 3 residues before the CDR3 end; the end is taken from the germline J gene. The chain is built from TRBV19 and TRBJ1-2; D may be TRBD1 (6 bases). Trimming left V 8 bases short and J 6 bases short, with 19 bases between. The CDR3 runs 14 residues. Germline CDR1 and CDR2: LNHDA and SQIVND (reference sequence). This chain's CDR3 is CASYTGNPPDGYTF. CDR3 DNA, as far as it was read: TGTGCCAGTTACACAGGGAACCCTCCGGATGGC.

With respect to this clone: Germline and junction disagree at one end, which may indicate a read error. The CDR3 bases that were read are TGCAGCGTGGAAGCCGGGACAGGGCAATTCGAG. This translates into CSVEAGTGQFE. The CDR3 in its entirety is CSVEAGTGQFEQYF. The chain joins TRBV29-1 to TRBJ2-7, with 9 bases identical to TRBD1. The read gets to within 3 residues of the CDR3 end, and the germline J gene fills in the rest. The CDR3 contains 14 residues. The germline V gene encodes CDR1 SQVTM and CDR2 ANQGSEA.

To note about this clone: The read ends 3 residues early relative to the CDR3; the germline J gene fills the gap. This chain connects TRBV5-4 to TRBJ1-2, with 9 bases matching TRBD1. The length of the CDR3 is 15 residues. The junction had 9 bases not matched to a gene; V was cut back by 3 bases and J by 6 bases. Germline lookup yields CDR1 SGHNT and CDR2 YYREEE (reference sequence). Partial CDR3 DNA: TGTGCCAGCAGCTATGGGATGGGACAGGGTAATGGC. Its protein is CASSYGMGQGNG. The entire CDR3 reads CASSYGMGQGNGYTF. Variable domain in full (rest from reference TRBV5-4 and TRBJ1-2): ETGVTQSPTHLIKTRGQQVTLRCSSQSGHNTVSWYQQALGQGPQFIFQYYREEENGRGNFPPRFSGLQFPNYSSELNVNALELDDSALYLCASSYGMGQGNGYTFGSGTRLTVV.

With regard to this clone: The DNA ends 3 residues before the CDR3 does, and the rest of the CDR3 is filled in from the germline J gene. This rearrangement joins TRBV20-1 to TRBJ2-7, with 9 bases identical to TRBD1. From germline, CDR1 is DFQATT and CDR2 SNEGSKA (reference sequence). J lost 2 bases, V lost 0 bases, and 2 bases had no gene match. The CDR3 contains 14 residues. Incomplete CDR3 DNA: TGCAGTGCTAGAGATGGGACAGGGACCTACGAG. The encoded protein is CSARDGTGTYE. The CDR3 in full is CSARDGTGTYEQYF.

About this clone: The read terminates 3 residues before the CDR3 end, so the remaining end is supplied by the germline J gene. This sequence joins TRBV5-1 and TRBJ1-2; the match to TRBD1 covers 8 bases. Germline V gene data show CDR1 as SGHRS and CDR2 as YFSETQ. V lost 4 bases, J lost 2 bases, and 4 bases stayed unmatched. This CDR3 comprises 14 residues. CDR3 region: CASSEDRVNYGYTF. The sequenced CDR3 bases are TGCGCCAGCAGCGAGGACAGGGTGAACTATGGC.

CDR3: CASSLGQVAEKLFF. CDR3 DNA (partial): TGTGCCAGCAGCTTGGGGCAGGTGGCTGAAAAA. The V and J genes are TRBV7-2 and TRBJ1-4; D may be TRBD1 (5 bases). The observed sequence ends 3 residues before the CDR3 terminus, with the missing tail filled in from the germline J gene. Germline loops: CDR1 SGHTA, CDR2 FQGNSA. The CDR3 length is 14 residues. Trimming took 3 bases from V and 7 from J, leaving 12 bases between them.

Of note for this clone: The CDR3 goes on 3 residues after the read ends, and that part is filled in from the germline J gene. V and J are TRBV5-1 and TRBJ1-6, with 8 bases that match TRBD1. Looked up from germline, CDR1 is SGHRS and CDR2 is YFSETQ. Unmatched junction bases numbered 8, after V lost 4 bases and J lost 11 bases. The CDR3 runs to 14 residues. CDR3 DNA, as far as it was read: TGCGCCAGCAGCCCGGGACAGGACGGCGCACCC. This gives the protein CASSPGQDGAP. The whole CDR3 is CASSPGQDGAPLHF.

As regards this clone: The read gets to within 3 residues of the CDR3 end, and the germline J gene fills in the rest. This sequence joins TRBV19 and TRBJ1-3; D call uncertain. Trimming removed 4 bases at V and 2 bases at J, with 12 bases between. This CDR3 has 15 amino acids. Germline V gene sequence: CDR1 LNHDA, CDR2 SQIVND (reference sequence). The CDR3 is CASSKRVQAGNTIYF. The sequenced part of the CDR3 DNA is TGTGCCAGTAGTAAGCGGGTGCAGGCTGGAAACACC. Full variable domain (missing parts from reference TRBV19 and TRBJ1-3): DGGITQSPKYLFRKEGQNVTLSCEQNLNHDAMYWYRQDPGQGLRLIYYSQIVNDFQKGDIAEGYSVSREKKESFPLTVTSAQKNPTAFYLCASSKRVQAGNTIYFGEGSWLTVV.

The CDR3 loop is CASSYTFGNTIYF. The part of the CDR3 DNA that was read is TGTGCCAGCAGTTACACATTCGGAAACACC. This sequence joins TRBV7-9 and TRBJ1-3; D remains unclear. The sequenced fragment ends 3 residues before the CDR3 boundary, so the rest is inferred from the germline J gene. This CDR3 region has 13 residues. The V gene lost 6 bases and the J gene lost 4 bases, with 10 bases spanning the gap. The germline V gene encodes CDR1 SEHNR and CDR2 FQNEAQ (reference sequence). The whole variable domain, filled in from reference TRBV7-9 and TRBJ1-3, reads DTGVSQNPRHKITKRGQNVTFRCDPISEHNRLYWYRQTLGQGPEFLTYFQNEAQLEKSRLLSDRFSAERPKGSFSTLEIQRTEQGDSAMYLCASSYTFGNTIYFGEGSWLTVV.

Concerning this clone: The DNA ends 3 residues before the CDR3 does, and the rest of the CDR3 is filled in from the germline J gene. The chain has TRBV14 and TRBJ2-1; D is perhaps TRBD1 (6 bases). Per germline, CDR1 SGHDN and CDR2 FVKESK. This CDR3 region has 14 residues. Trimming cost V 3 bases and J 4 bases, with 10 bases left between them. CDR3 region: CASSHPTGYNEQFF. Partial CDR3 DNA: TGTGCCAGCAGCCACCCGACAGGTTACAATGAG.

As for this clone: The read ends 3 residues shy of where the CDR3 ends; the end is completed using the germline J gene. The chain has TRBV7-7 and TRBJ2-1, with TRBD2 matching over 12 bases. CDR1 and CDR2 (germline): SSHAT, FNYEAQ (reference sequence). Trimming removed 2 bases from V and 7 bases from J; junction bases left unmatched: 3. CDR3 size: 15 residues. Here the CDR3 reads CASSLFLAGGNEQFF. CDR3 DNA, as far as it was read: TGTGCCAGCAGCTTATTTCTAGCGGGGGGGAATGAG.

CDR3 sequence reads: CASKTGSGTGELFF. The sequenced part of the CDR3 DNA is TGTGCCAGCAAAACAGGGTCTGGCACCGGGGAG. The chain uses TRBV12-3 or TRBV12-4 and TRBJ2-2, with a tentative D call TRBD1 (6 bases). The read falls 3 residues short of the CDR3 end, and the missing part is taken from the germline J gene. The CDR3 extends over 14 amino acids. The germline V and J ends were trimmed by 7 bases and 4 bases, with 13 bases remaining between them.

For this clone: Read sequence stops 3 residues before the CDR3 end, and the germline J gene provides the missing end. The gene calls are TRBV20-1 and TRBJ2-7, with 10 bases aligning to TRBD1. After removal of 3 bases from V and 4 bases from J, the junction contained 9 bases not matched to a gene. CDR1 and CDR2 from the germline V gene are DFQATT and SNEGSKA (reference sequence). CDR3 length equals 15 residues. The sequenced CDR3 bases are TGCAGTGCTAGGCCTCGGGACAGGGGTTGGTACGAG. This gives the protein CSARPRDRGWYE. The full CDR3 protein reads CSARPRDRGWYEQYF.

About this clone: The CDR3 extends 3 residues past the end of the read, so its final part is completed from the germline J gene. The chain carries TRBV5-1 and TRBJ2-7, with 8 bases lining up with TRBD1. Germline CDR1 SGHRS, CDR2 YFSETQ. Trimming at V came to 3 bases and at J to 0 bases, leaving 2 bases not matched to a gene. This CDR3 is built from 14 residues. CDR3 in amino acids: CASSWDRSSYEQYF. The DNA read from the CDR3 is TGCGCCAGCAGCTGGGACAGGAGCTCCTACGAG.

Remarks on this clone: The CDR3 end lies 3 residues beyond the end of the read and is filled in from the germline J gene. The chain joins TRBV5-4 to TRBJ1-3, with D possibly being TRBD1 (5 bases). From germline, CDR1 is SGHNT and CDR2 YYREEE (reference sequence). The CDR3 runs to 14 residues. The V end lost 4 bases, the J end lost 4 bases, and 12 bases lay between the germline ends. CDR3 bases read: TGTGCCAGCAGCCAAGCAGGGTACGGAAACACC. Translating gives CASSQAGYGNT. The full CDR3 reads CASSQAGYGNTIYF.